This paragraph covers one TCR beta chain sequence. This record comes from a study of regulatory T cells in long-lasting Graves disease. Germline V gene data show CDR1 as SEHNR and CDR2 as FQNEAQ (reference sequence). V was cut by 3 bases and J by 0 bases, with 11 bases left in between. The CDR3 loop spans 15 amino acids. Through Arm-PCR of CDR3 regions and iRepertoire HTBI primers, TCR beta libraries were built. TCRdb processed the multiplex PCR reads anew with MiXCR; each CDR3 protein has one entry. The data show approximately 440,000 distinct CDR3 sequences, 23% seen once. The time point is: persistent/refractory GD, antithyroid drugs over 5 years with positive TRAb. The TCR library was made from RNA that had been extracted from PBMCs in TRIzol. Graves' disease diagnosis relied on American Thyroid Association guidelines.

The starting material was peripheral blood mononuclear cells (PBMCs), obtained when the disease was refractory, from a patient treated with antithyroid drugs. The TCR comes from a female donor with Graves disease. V and J are TRBV7-9 and TRBJ1-1; D call uncertain. The CDR3 is CASSFKGTLNTEAFF. The CDR3 DNA sequence: TGTGCCAGCAGCTTTAAGGGTACACTGAACACTGAAGCTTTCTTT.